Following are 17 T cell receptor beta chains from one sample sequenced in a study of blood T cells in healthy people across ages. With a J-beta primer mix and a sample-barcoded 5' primer, a second PCR ran about 6 to 11 cycles. Each CDR3 protein is one row after TCRdb ran MiXCR on the 5' RACE reads. The sample holds 980,000 or so distinct CDR3 sequences; roughly 50% are singletons and the top ten take 10% to 15%. Material: blood. All receptors derive from a man aged 25-45 years in good health.

The table lists this clonotype with many counts. The chain has TRBV29-1 and TRBJ2-1, with D perhaps given as TRBD1 or TRBD2 (6 bases each). Trimming pared 3 bases from V and 0 bases from J, leaving 12 bases between. The CDR3 runs 15 residues. Germline CDR1 is SQVTM and CDR2 is ANQGSEA. CDR3 DNA sequence: TGCAGCGTTGACGGAGGGGGATACTCCTACAATGAGCAGTTCTTC. Encoded protein: CSVDGGGYSYNEQFF.

The V and J genes are TRBV20-1 and TRBJ2-1; 8 bases fit TRBD1. The germline gives CDR1 DFQATT, CDR2 SNEGSKA (reference sequence). J was trimmed by 1 base and V by 7 bases; bases with no gene match: 6. The CDR3 runs to 14 residues. Here the CDR3 DNA reads TGCAGTGTAAGAGGACAGGGTTCCTACAATGAGCAGTTCTTC. Residues: CSVRGQGSYNEQFF.

This clonotype was detected only once. The J gene is TRBJ2-7, the V gene TRBV4-2, with D tentatively TRBD2 (5 bases). The CDR3 has 18 residues. V lost 0 bases, J lost 2 bases, and 20 bases lay in between. From germline, CDR1 is LGHNA and CDR2 YNFKEQ. The CDR3 nucleotides read TGTGCCAGCAGCCAAGAAGCTCCGGAGGTCCTGTCCCCCTACGAGCAGTACTTC. Residues: CASSQEAPEVLSPYEQYF.

The chain has TRBV6-5 and TRBJ1-6; the match to TRBD1 covers 7 bases. Germline V lookup: CDR1 MNHEY, CDR2 SVGAGI. The ends lost 5 bases at V and 9 bases at J; junction bases unmatched: 7. This CDR3 has 14 residues. This chain's CDR3 is CASSDGQVTSPLHF. The CDR3 nucleotides are TGTGCCAGCAGTGACGGACAGGTGACTTCACCCCTCCACTTT.

In the case of this clonotype: This may arise from a read error, as a much more abundant clone is one base away. This chain joins TRBV12-3 or TRBV12-4 and TRBJ2-3; the D gene is possibly TRBD1 (6 bases). Trimming pared 5 bases from V and 5 bases from J, leaving 14 bases between. The CDR3 is made up of 14 amino acids. Here the CDR3 DNA reads TGTGCCAGCAGTGTATCTCCCAGGGGAGATACGCAGTATTTT. Translation gives CASSVSPRGDTQYF.

DNA for the CDR3: TGCGCCAGCAGCTTGGAGCAGGGTCGGACCGGGGAGCTGTTTTTT. Translation: CASSLEQGRTGELFF. This sequence joins TRBV5-1 and TRBJ2-2; a possible D gene is TRBD1 (5 bases). This CDR3 is 15 amino acids long. Germline V CDR1 and CDR2: SGHRS, YFSETQ. V lost 0 bases to trimming and J lost 5 bases, with 11 bases between them. Using reference TRBV5-1 and TRBJ2-2 for the parts outside the CDR3, the full variable domain is KAGVTQTPRYLIKTRGQQVTLSCSPISGHRSVSWYQQTPGQGLQFLFEYFSETQRNKGNFPGRFSGRQFSNSRSEMNVSTLELGDSALYLCASSLEQGRTGELFFGEGSRLTVL.

The genes are TRBV7-9 and TRBJ2-3; D remains ambiguous. V dropped 1 base and J dropped 6 bases, with 14 bases sitting between them. Germline assignment: CDR1 SEHNR and CDR2 FQNEAQ (reference sequence). The CDR3 length is 15 residues. CDR3 region: CASSLGWGNTDTQYF. For the CDR3, the DNA is TGTGCCAGCAGCTTAGGGTGGGGAAACACGGATACGCAGTATTTT.

The genes are TRBV9 and TRBJ1-1; no definite D call. CDR3 length equals 15 residues. CDR1 and CDR2 from the germline V gene are SGDLS and YYNGEE. V gave up 6 bases and J gave up 1 base, with 16 bases separating them. The CDR3 is CASTHGGRGNTEAFF. In DNA, the CDR3 is TGTGCCAGCACCCACGGCGGACGGGGGAACACTGAAGCTTTCTTT.

The sample holds many counts of this clonotype. A much larger clone differs by one base, so this may be a read error. The chain employs TRBV27 and TRBJ2-7, with D possibly being TRBD2 (6 bases). Germline CDR1 reads MNHEY; CDR2 reads SMNVEV (reference sequence). This CDR3 is 14 amino acids long. CDR3 coding DNA: TGTGCCAGCAGTGTATCGCGGGACTCCTACGAGCAGTACTTC. It is translated as CASSVSRDSYEQYF.

V is TRBV5-1 and J is TRBJ1-4; D call uncertain. Germline CDR1 SGHRS, CDR2 YFSETQ. V was cut by 0 bases and J by 3 bases, with 9 bases left in between. CDR3 length: 15 residues. The CDR3 spells CASSLEGNPNEKLFF. The CDR3 DNA reads TGCGCCAGCAGCTTGGAAGGGAACCCTAATGAAAAACTGTTTTTT.

A remark on this clonotype: The junction differs from germline at one of its ends, possibly a read error. The V call is TRBV29-1, the J call TRBJ2-4; D may correspond to TRBD1 or TRBD2 (6 bases each). The germline V gene encodes CDR1 SQVTM and CDR2 ANQGSEA. CDR3 length: 13 residues. CDR3 amino acids: CSVLSGAKSIQYF. CDR3 coding DNA: TGCAGCGTTCTATCGGGGGCCAAAAGCATTCAGTACTTC. The full variable domain, its missing parts supplied by reference TRBV29-1 and TRBJ2-4, is SAVISQKPSRDICQRGTSLTIQCQVDSQVTMMFWYRQQPGQSLTLIATANQGSEATYESGFVIDKFPISRPNLTFSTLTVSNMSPEDSSIYLCSVLSGAKSIQYFGAGTRLSVL.

V is TRBV18 and J is TRBJ2-1; 9 positions agree with TRBD1. V lost 2 bases to trimming and J lost 6 bases; unmatched junction nucleotides: 8. Germline V CDR1 and CDR2: KGHSH, LQKENI. This CDR3 is built from 16 residues. The CDR3 nucleotides are TGTGCCAGCTCACCAAAGACAGGGGGGGTAGTCAATGAGCAGTTCTTC. Translated: CASSPKTGGVVNEQFF.

V is TRBV11-2 and J is TRBJ2-7, with TRBD1 matching 7 bases. The CDR3 consists of 14 residues. Unmatched junction bases numbered 5, after V lost 4 bases and J lost 2 bases. Germline CDR1 reads SGHAT; CDR2 reads FQNNGV. The DNA for the CDR3 is TGTGCCAGCAGCTCCGAGGGGACAGCCTACGAGCAGTACTTC. It codes for CASSSEGTAYEQYF.

The V gene is TRBV12-3 or TRBV12-4, the J gene TRBJ2-2; D is ambiguous. CDR3 length: 18 residues. Trimming cost V 1 base and J 0 bases, with 15 bases left between them. The CDR3 protein is CASSLDTERPANTGELFF. In DNA, the CDR3 is TGTGCCAGCAGTTTAGACACAGAGAGGCCAGCGAACACCGGGGAGCTGTTTTTT.

A single count supports this clonotype. The rearrangement joins TRBV2 to TRBJ2-6, with D unclear. Trimming cost V 6 bases and J 2 bases, with 14 bases left between them. The length of the CDR3 is 16 residues. The germline V gene has CDR1 SNHLY and CDR2 FYNNEI. The CDR3 reads CASSKSFAPGANVLTF. The DNA for the CDR3 is TGTGCCAGCAGCAAGAGCTTCGCACCTGGGGCCAACGTCCTGACTTTC.

This chain uses TRBV6-1 with TRBJ1-5; no clear D gene. Trimming shortened V by 7 bases and J by 3 bases, and 13 bases separated the two germline ends. The CDR3 contains 14 residues. Looked up from germline, CDR1 is MNHNS and CDR2 is SASEGT. The CDR3 DNA reads TGTGCCAGCACTGCCCAAAACCTCAATCAGCCCCAGCATTTT. This codes for CASTAQNLNQPQHF.

V usage is TRBV28 and J usage is TRBJ2-3; D uncertain. V dropped 3 bases and J dropped 13 bases, with 14 bases sitting between them. Germline CDR1 MDHEN, CDR2 SYDVKM. The CDR3 loop spans 12 amino acids. CDR3 residues: CASSFRTSQKYF. The CDR3 DNA reads as TGTGCCAGCAGTTTTCGGACCAGTCAAAAGTATTTT.